This TCR beta chain was recovered during a study of blood T cell repertoires in COVID-19 (dated by TCRdb to between 2020 and 2021). Study-level background: Collaborator samples came from the United States, Italy and Spain and covered acute and convalescent phases of COVID-19. Where available, HLA class I and class II types were taken from metadata supplied by the sample provider and were not determined by assay-based typing. The samples were drawn from the first 160 participants of the ongoing ImmuneRACE study and from over a thousand subjects provided by 6 global collaborators. Deeply sampled blood TCRbeta repertoires from subjects exposed to, actively infected with, or recovered from COVID-19 were included in the dataset. The sample metadata nearly always contained a de-identified subject ID, COVID-19 status, age in years and sex. The repertoires were released in a freely available public database meant as a resource for research on the immune response to SARS-CoV-2. The prospective study material was composed of cDNA or gDNA derived from T cells, B-cell-depleted T cells, or PBMCs. The paper as a whole reports these results and caveats: The quantity of clinical and demographic metadata differed by source and by participant and was supplied without curation.

Participants in the prospective study were enrolled through a virtual design, were aged roughly 18 to 100 years, and lived in roughly 26 United States geographic areas. Cohort assignment in the prospective study relied on participant-reported clinical history from a screening survey and a study questionnaire. Recovered participants in ImmuneRACE Cohort 3 were defined by two consecutive negative NP/OP PCR tests, clearance by a healthcare professional, or resolution of symptoms. Mobile phlebotomists in the prospective study collected whole blood, serum and a nasopharyngeal or oropharyngeal swab from every participant. Over a 2-month period, participants in the prospective study had the option of providing additional blood draws and questionnaires. Before DNA extraction, blood samples from the prospective study were shipped at room temperature or frozen. Worth noting for this clone: Its antigen remains undetermined. The record has no base qualities; no much larger clone is one base away.

The immunoSEQ Assay, a bias-controlled multiplex PCR, was used to amplify TCRbeta CDR3 regions from genomic DNA. The authors' analysis ran thus. Within the assay, amplification of reference gene primers was used to estimate how many nucleated cells each sample contained. To quantify the absolute abundance of each unique TCRbeta CDR3 rearrangement, sequence reads were collapsed and filtered. For each sample, productive Simpson clonality was calculated by taking the square root of Simpson's diversity index across productive rearrangements. TCRdb took this table from immuneACCESS and kept in-frame rearrangements with V and J called. Such tables lack part of the clones; where checked against another copy, unresolved V genes explain under half of the gap, and the rest is unexplained. The V and J calls and the clone size are those of that table, but D and trimming were determined from the DNA. The sample table holds more than 110,000 clones, of which over 65% were seen once. The top ten constitute approximately 6% of the sample.

The CDR3, from cysteine to phenylalanine, totals 16 residues. This entry keeps only the CDR3 DNA: 48 bases, framed from base 1. For CDR1 and CDR2, the germline V gene lists SNHLY and FYNNEI. The V end gives up 7 bases and the J end 0 bases, leaving 5 bases in the junction not matched to a gene. The rearranged segments are TRBV2 and TRBJ2-2, and 10 bases in between align with TRBD2. The sequenced sample consisted of PBMCs or T cells enriched from blood (not recorded which). The clonotype originates from a woman aged 50 to 60 who had recovered from COVID-19. The CDR3 corresponds to CASNRLAGANTGELFF. The DNA reads TGTGCCAGCAACCGGCTAGCGGGGGCGAACACCGGGGAGCTGTTTTTT.